Listed below are T cell receptor beta chains from one sample, sequenced in a study of human T cells and chemical hapten exposure. TCRdb re-called the RACE reads with MiXCR, one entry per CDR3 protein. The repertoire holds 65,000 to 95,000 distinct CDR3 sequences, with 8.6% as singletons. Sequenced sample: whole blood. The receptors originated from a female donor in good health. Some clones in this sample may be carry-over from other donors' samples. CDR3s leave out the opening cysteine and the closing phenylalanine or tryptophan.

v_gene	j_gene	CDR3aa
TRBV4-2	TRBJ1-1	ASSRPRQRLNTEAF
TRBV7-2	TRBJ2-6	ASSYKIGTGVAGANVLT
TRBV4-2	TRBJ1-4	ASSQDQGEYEKLF
TRBV10-3	TRBJ1-6	AIGTGGSVVAPLH
TRBV5-1	TRBJ1-1	ASSLIRAGTEAF
TRBV5-1	TRBJ2-3	ASSLEGVSTDTQY
TRBV7-6	TRBJ2-7	ASSWSYEQY
TRBV3-1	TRBJ2-3	ASSQKLAGGIDTQY
TRBV7-9	TRBJ2-3	ASSLGTGADTQY
TRBV7-9	TRBJ2-5	ASSPREGKTQY
TRBV7-9	TRBJ2-1	ASSDRLAGGPNEQF
TRBV30	TRBJ1-5	AWSRQGDQPQH
TRBV10-3	TRBJ1-2	AISESIGGNYGYT
TRBV28	TRBJ1-2	ASSFPSRGYGYT
TRBV20-1	TRBJ1-5	SATFDRGQPQH
TRBV20-1	TRBJ2-7	SARATQGAHEQY
TRBV11-2	TRBJ2-7	ASSAALLAGAYEQY
TRBV11-2	TRBJ2-1	ATQELASYNEQF
TRBV7-9	TRBJ1-4	ASSEDGATNEKLF
TRBV20-1	TRBJ2-3	SASTWTSGQTSTDTQY
TRBV6-5	TRBJ1-1	ASLREGRTEAF
TRBV3-1	TRBJ2-3	ASSQAKAVLTDTQY